Sequencing of this TCR beta chain was carried out in a study of T cell responses to AZD1222 COVID-19 vaccine. Method: immunoSEQ multiplex PCR; TCRdb's copy keeps in-frame clones and lacks some. The table lists 120,000 to 150,000 clones, 90% to 95% of them singletons, with 2.5% to 3% in the top ten. Study-level points and caveats: CD4 TCRs associated with vaccination spanned spike, dominating at 160-218 and 743-854.

The CDR3 runs 14 residues. Trimming removed 0 bases at V and 0 bases at J, with 3 bases between. Germline CDR1 and CDR2: SGHNT and YYREEE (reference sequence). With respect to this clone: The target antigen is unknown.

This receptor was identified in an adult in good health. The rearrangement joins TRBV5-4 to TRBJ1-4; D gene ambiguous. The sequencing here drew on peripheral blood, taken on day 0 of MenACWY control vaccination. The CDR3 sequence: CASSLEATNEKLFF. In DNA form, the CDR3 reads TGTGCCAGCAGCTTGGAGGCAACTAATGAAAAACTGTTTTTT.